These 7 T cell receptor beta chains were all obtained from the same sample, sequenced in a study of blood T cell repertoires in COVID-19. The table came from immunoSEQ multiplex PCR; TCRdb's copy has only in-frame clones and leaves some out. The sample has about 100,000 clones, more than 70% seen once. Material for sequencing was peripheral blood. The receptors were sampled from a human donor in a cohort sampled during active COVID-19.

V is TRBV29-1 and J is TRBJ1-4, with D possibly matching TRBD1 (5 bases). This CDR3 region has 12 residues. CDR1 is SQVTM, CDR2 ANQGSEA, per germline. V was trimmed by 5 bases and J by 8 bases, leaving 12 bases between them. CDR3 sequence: CSVYSPGEKLFF. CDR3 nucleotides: TGCAGCGTTTACTCCCCAGGGGAAAAACTGTTTTTT.

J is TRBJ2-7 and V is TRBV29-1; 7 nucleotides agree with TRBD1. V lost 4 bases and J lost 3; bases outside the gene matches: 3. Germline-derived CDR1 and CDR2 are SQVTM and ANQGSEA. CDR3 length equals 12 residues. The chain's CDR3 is CSVGQGIYEQYF. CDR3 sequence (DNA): TGCAGCGTTGGACAGGGTATCTACGAGCAGTACTTC.

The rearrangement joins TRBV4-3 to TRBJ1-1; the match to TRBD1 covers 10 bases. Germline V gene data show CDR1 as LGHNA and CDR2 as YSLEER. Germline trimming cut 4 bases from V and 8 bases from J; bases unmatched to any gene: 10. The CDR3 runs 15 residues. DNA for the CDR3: TGCGCCAGCAGCCTCGTTACCGGACAGGGGGGAGAAGCTTTCTTT. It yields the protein CASSLVTGQGGEAFF.

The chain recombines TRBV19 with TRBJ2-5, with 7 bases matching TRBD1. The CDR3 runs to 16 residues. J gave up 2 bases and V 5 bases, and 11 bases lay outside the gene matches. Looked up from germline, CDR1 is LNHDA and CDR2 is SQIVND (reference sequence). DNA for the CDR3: TGTGCCAGTAGTTTCCGTCCCGGGACAGAACAAGAGACCCAGTACTTC. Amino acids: CASSFRPGTEQETQYF.

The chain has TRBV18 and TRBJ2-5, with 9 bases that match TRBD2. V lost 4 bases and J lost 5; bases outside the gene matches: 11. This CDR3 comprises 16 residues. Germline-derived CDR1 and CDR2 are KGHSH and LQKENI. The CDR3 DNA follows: TGTGCCAGCTCACTAACCATAGCGGGAGAAGGCGAGACCCAGTACTTC. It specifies CASSLTIAGEGETQYF. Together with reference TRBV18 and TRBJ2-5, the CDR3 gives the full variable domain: NAGVMQNPRHLVRRRGQEARLRCSPMKGHSHVYWYRQLPEEGLKFMVYLQKENIIDESGMPKERFSAEFPKEGPSILRIQQVVRGDSAAYFCASSLTIAGEGETQYFGPGTRLLVL.

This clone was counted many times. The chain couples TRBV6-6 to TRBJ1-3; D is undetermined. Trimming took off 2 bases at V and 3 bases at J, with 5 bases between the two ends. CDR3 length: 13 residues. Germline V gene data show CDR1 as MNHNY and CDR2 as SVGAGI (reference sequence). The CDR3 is CASSYQNGNTIYF. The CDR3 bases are TGTGCCAGCAGTTACCAGAATGGAAACACCATATATTTT.

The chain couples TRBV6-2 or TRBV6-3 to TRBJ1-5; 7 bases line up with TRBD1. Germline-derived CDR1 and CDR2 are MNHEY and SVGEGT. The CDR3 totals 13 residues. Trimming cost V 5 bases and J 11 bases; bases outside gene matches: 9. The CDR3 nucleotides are TGTGCCAGCAGTCAGGGGGTCCCATTGTCCCAGCATTTT. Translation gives CASSQGVPLSQHF.